The 28 T cell receptor beta chains presented below share a single source sample, sequenced in a study of shared clonotypes between healthy human individuals (dated by TCRdb to 2020 to 2021). Library preparation was by the immunoSEQ multiplex PCR assay. TCRdb took over this immuneACCESS table, retaining in-frame rearrangements with V and J assigned. Such tables are incomplete; in checked studies, under half of the missing clones stem from an unresolved V gene, and the remainder is unexplained. The sample table records hundreds of thousands of clones; 95% to 98% of these occur just once. About 0.057% of the sample belongs to the ten largest clones. The sequencing input was naive CD4+ T cells sorted from blood. This specimen's cell subset or site label, per the study, means: CD45RA+ positively selected. Source of these receptors: a woman between 25 and 40 years old in good health.

The chain joins TRBV11-2 to TRBJ2-7; TRBD1 aligns across 10 bases. The CDR3 is made up of 15 amino acids. With V trimmed by 5 bases and J by 4 bases, 8 bases remained unmatched. CDR1 is SGHAT, CDR2 FQNNGV, per germline. The CDR3 region has the DNA TGTGCCAGCAGCGCGGGGACAGGGGCGCCGTACGAGCAGTACTTC. Protein: CASSAGTGAPYEQYF.

V is TRBV29-1 and J is TRBJ1-4; a possible D gene is TRBD1 (5 bases). Germline CDR1 is SQVTM and CDR2 is ANQGSEA. The V gene lost 3 bases and the J gene lost 3 bases, with 8 bases spanning the gap. CDR3 size: 13 residues. Here the CDR3 reads CSVEGEANEKLFF. CDR3 in DNA: TGCAGCGTTGAGGGGGAGGCTAATGAAAAACTGTTTTTT.

The chain carries TRBV28 and TRBJ1-5; possibly TRBD1 for D (5 bases). The CDR3 is made up of 15 amino acids. Deletions cut 3 bases from V and 1 base from J, with 10 bases between. Germline V CDR1 and CDR2: MDHEN, SYDVKM. The CDR3 sequence: CASSFRGDSNQPQHF. CDR3 DNA sequence: TGTGCCAGCAGTTTTCGGGGGGACAGCAATCAGCCCCAGCATTTT.

The rearrangement joins TRBV9 to TRBJ2-2; TRBD2 matches 14 bases. CDR3 length: 20 amino acids. V lost 3 bases and J lost 5; bases outside the gene matches: 15. Germline V gene lookup returns CDR1 SGDLS and CDR2 YYNGEE. CDR3 DNA: TGTGCCAGCAGCGGACCGGGACTAGCGGGAGTCCGTTGGGTGACCGGGGAGCTGTTTTTT. Its protein product is CASSGPGLAGVRWVTGELFF.

The V call is TRBV28, the J call TRBJ1-5; no definite D call. This CDR3 comprises 15 residues. Trimming left V 3 bases short and J 0 bases short, with 9 bases between. CDR1 and CDR2 (germline): MDHEN, SYDVKM. The CDR3 sequence: CASSLAGYSNQPQHF. CDR3 in DNA: TGTGCCAGCAGTTTGGCGGGTTATAGCAATCAGCCCCAGCATTTT.

J is TRBJ2-1 and V is TRBV4-2; D call uncertain. The V end lost 0 bases, the J end lost 6 bases, and 6 bases lay between the germline ends. CDR1 and CDR2 from the germline V gene are LGHNA and YNFKEQ. The CDR3 extends over 13 amino acids. The CDR3 sequence: CASSQDGGNEQFF. The CDR3 DNA reads TGTGCCAGCAGCCAAGACGGTGGCAATGAGCAGTTCTTC.

The chain uses TRBV11-2 and TRBJ2-7; TRBD2 agrees at 9 bases. V shed 5 bases, J shed 0 bases, and the junction held 17 bases outside the gene matches. Germline loops: CDR1 SGHAT, CDR2 FQNNGV. CDR3 length equals 19 residues. CDR3 nucleotide sequence: TGTGCCAGCAGCGTGGCGGGAGGGCGAGGGGTAATTGACTCCTACGAGCAGTACTTC. This translates into CASSVAGGRGVIDSYEQYF.

The chain is built from TRBV6-4 and TRBJ2-3; possible D gene TRBD1, 5 bases. This CDR3 is built from 14 residues. The germline V gene has CDR1 MRHNA and CDR2 SNTAGT. Trimming stripped 3 bases from V and 5 bases from J, with 12 bases between. The CDR3 DNA reads TGTGCCAGCAGTGAGTCCAGGGCTGTAGATACGCAGTATTTT. Its protein is CASSESRAVDTQYF.

This clone has just one count. The V gene is TRBV6-6, the J gene TRBJ1-4; a possible D gene is TRBD1 (5 bases). Germline loops: CDR1 MNHNY, CDR2 SVGAGI (reference sequence). The CDR3 has 14 residues. Trimming cost V 3 bases and J 4 bases, with 9 bases left between them. This CDR3 reads CASSYRGYNEKLFF. For the CDR3, the DNA is TGTGCCAGCAGTTATAGGGGATATAATGAAAAACTGTTTTTT.

The chain carries TRBV6-5 and TRBJ1-2; 7 bases fit TRBD1. Germline CDR1 MNHEY, CDR2 SVGAGI. V was clipped by 0 bases and J by 8 bases; unmatched bases: 9. The CDR3 runs 15 residues. The CDR3 protein is CASSYSSRGLWGYTF. CDR3 coding DNA: TGTGCCAGCAGTTACTCTTCCAGGGGGTTATGGGGCTACACCTTC.

This chain connects TRBV18 to TRBJ2-3; the D is unclear. Germline V gene sequence: CDR1 KGHSH, CDR2 LQKENI. Trimming took off 4 bases at V and 0 bases at J, with 5 bases between the two ends. This CDR3 is 13 amino acids long. The CDR3, as DNA: TGTGCCAGCTCACGGTCTAGCACAGATACGCAGTATTTT. Amino acid sequence: CASSRSSTDTQYF.

This chain connects TRBV29-1 to TRBJ2-3; D is unclear. The germline V gene encodes CDR1 SQVTM and CDR2 ANQGSEA. V was shortened by 6 bases and J by 5 bases, with 12 bases between the two germline ends. The CDR3 has 12 residues. The CDR3 region has the DNA TGCAGCGTGGGCGTCACCAGAGATACGCAGTATTTT. This encodes CSVGVTRDTQYF.

This chain links TRBV28 with TRBJ1-4; D uncertain. Germline CDR1 reads MDHEN; CDR2 reads SYDVKM. The CDR3 has 12 amino acids. The V gene lost 4 bases and the J gene lost 0 bases, with 0 bases spanning the gap. The CDR3 reads CASSSTNEKLFF. The CDR3 DNA is TGTGCCAGCAGTTCAACTAATGAAAAACTGTTTTTT.

The DNA of the CDR3 is TGTGCCAGCAGCTTGAGACAGGGGGAGACTCAGCCCCAGCATTTT. Translation: CASSLRQGETQPQHF. This chain links TRBV5-6 with TRBJ1-5; 9 nucleotides align to TRBD1. The CDR3 length is 15 residues. J gave up 6 bases and V 1 base, and 5 bases lay outside the gene matches. CDR1 and CDR2 (germline): SGHDT, YYEEEE.

The chain carries TRBV27 and TRBJ2-2, with TRBD2 matching 7 bases. Germline CDR1 and CDR2: MNHEY and SMNVEV (reference sequence). With 8 bases clipped from V and 9 bases from J, the junction kept 12 bases outside the gene matches. CDR3 length: 14 residues. The CDR3 coding sequence is TGTGCCAGCGCCCGGGCTAGCGGTCTTTGGGAGCTGTTTTTT. Protein product: CASARASGLWELFF.

J is TRBJ2-2 and V is TRBV27; either TRBD1 or TRBD2 may fit D (6 bases each). Trimming stripped 4 bases from V and 6 bases from J, with 15 bases between. From germline, CDR1 is MNHEY and CDR2 SMNVEV (reference sequence). The CDR3 has 15 amino acids. The CDR3 coding sequence is TGTGCCAGCAGTTGGACGGGGGCGGTGGCCGGGGAGCTGTTTTTT. This sequence encodes CASSWTGAVAGELFF.

The chain uses TRBV5-1 and TRBJ2-1; 9 bases are a match to TRBD1. Germline V gene sequence: CDR1 SGHRS, CDR2 YFSETQ. This CDR3 spans 16 amino acids. Trimming took 5 bases from V and 8 from J; bases not matched to a gene: 14. Here the CDR3 reads CASRLKPGQGMDEQFF. CDR3 in DNA: TGCGCCAGCAGATTGAAACCGGGACAGGGTATGGATGAGCAGTTCTTC.

The gene calls are TRBV6-1 and TRBJ1-1; D unresolved. The CDR3 is 13 amino acids. The germline CDR1 and CDR2 sequences are MNHNS and SASEGT. The V and J ends lost 3 bases and 5 bases respectively, with 10 bases between them. Here the CDR3 reads CASSDLNWTEAFF. In nucleotides, the CDR3 is TGTGCCAGCAGTGATCTTAACTGGACTGAAGCTTTCTTT.

The V call is TRBV7-2, the J call TRBJ2-3; no clear D. There are 15 residues in the CDR3. Germline CDR1 SGHTA, CDR2 FQGNSA. The V gene lost 1 base and the J gene lost 1 base, with 9 bases spanning the gap. The CDR3 sequence: CASSLVGWRTDTQYF. CDR3 DNA: TGTGCCAGCAGCTTAGTGGGCTGGCGCACAGATACGCAGTATTTT. The variable domain in full, completed from reference TRBV7-2 and TRBJ2-3, reads GAGVSQSPSNKVTEKGKDVELRCDPISGHTALYWYRQSLGQGLEFLIYFQGNSAPDKSGLPSDRFSAERTGGSVSTLTIQRTQQEDSAVYLCASSLVGWRTDTQYFGPGTRLTVL.

The J gene is TRBJ2-3, the V gene TRBV2, with 10 nucleotides matching TRBD1. The CDR3 has 14 amino acids. Germline lookup yields CDR1 SNHLY and CDR2 FYNNEI. The CDR3: CACLGQGTTDTQYF. The DNA for the CDR3 is TGTGCTTGCTTGGGACAGGGGACCACAGATACGCAGTATTTT. Supplemented by reference TRBV2 and TRBJ2-3, the full variable domain reads EPEVTQTPSHQVTQMGQEVILRCVPISNHLYFYWYRQILGQKVEFLVSFYNNEISEKSEIFDDQFSVERPDGSNFTLKIRSTKLEDSAMYFCACLGQGTTDTQYFGPGTRLTVL.

This clone was counted a single time. The chain recombines TRBV7-9 with TRBJ2-3; no firm D call. V lost 1 base to trimming and J lost 0 bases, with 17 bases between them. The germline gives CDR1 SEHNR, CDR2 FQNEAQ (reference sequence). This CDR3 is 18 amino acids long. Here the CDR3 reads CASSLVWESRTSTDTQYF. In DNA, the CDR3 is TGTGCCAGCAGCTTAGTTTGGGAATCCCGTACAAGCACAGATACGCAGTATTTT.

This clone was found once. The V and J genes are TRBV4-1 and TRBJ1-5; the D is unclear. The ends were cut back, 1 base at V and 9 bases at J, with 13 bases in the middle. This CDR3 region has 14 residues. From germline, CDR1 is MGHRA and CDR2 YSYEKL. In nucleotides, the CDR3 is TGCGCCAGCAGCCAAGCCCTTGGCCTGATGCCCCAGCATTTT. Protein: CASSQALGLMPQHF.

This chain connects TRBV5-1 to TRBJ2-2; 13 bases line up with TRBD2. Germline loops: CDR1 SGHRS, CDR2 YFSETQ. The CDR3 loop spans 16 amino acids. Losses at the gene ends were 4 bases for V and 7 bases for J; bases not matched to a gene: 7. The CDR3 is CASSRGLAGAGGELFF. CDR3 sequence (DNA): TGCGCCAGCAGCCGCGGACTAGCGGGAGCGGGCGGGGAGCTGTTTTTT.

The chain links TRBV10-3 to TRBJ2-1; D gene unclear. Looked up from germline, CDR1 is ENHRY and CDR2 is SYGVKD. This CDR3 spans 12 amino acids. With 3 bases removed from V and 7 bases from J, the gap between germline ends came to 7 bases. CDR3 nucleotides: TGTGCCATCAGTGATCTCGGGAATGAGCAGTTCTTC. This translates into CAISDLGNEQFF.

The V call is TRBV19, the J call TRBJ2-5; D remains ambiguous. CDR3 size: 13 residues. Germline values: CDR1 LNHDA, CDR2 SQIVND (reference sequence). Trimming removed 5 bases at V and 4 bases at J, with 11 bases between. For the CDR3, the DNA is TGTGCCAGTAGTGCCACAGCTCCAGAGACCCAGTACTTC. Its translation is CASSATAPETQYF.

The gene calls are TRBV18 and TRBJ1-4; 7 positions match TRBD1. The CDR3 runs 13 residues. Unmatched junction bases numbered 1, after V lost 4 bases and J lost 5 bases. CDR1 is KGHSH and CDR2 is LQKENI in the germline V gene. CDR3 nucleotides: TGTGCCAGCTCACGGGACAGAAATGAAAAACTGTTTTTT. This translates into CASSRDRNEKLFF.

The CDR3 loop reads CASSAGTYEQYF. DNA for the CDR3: TGTGCCAGCAGTGCCGGAACCTACGAGCAGTACTTC. The rearrangement links TRBV2 to TRBJ2-7; D ambiguous. Germline lookup yields CDR1 SNHLY and CDR2 FYNNEI. Trimming stripped 4 bases from V and 2 bases from J, with 6 bases between. The CDR3 is made up of 12 amino acids.

The V gene is TRBV28, the J gene TRBJ2-7, with TRBD2 matching over 9 bases. CDR3 length equals 14 residues. V trimming: 3 bases; J trimming: 3 bases; junction bases outside the gene matches: 3. Germline V gene lookup returns CDR1 MDHEN and CDR2 SYDVKM. This CDR3 reads CASSLGTSLYEQYF. In nucleotides, the CDR3 is TGTGCCAGCAGTTTGGGGACTAGCCTCTACGAGCAGTACTTC.